These 28 T cell receptor beta chains were all obtained from the same sample, sequenced in a study of response to subunit inactivated influenza vaccine. TCRdb fed the RT-PCR reads into MiXCR, producing one record per CDR3 protein. The sample holds under 750,000 distinct CDR3 sequences; 10% to 15% are singletons and the top ten take about 9.4%. The input for sequencing was PBMCs from blood, taken on the day of vaccination. Receptors originate from a man aged 50 to 60 who received an inactivated influenza vaccine.

Many counts were recorded for this clonotype. This chain joins TRBV12-3 or TRBV12-4 and TRBJ2-7, with D possibly called TRBD1 or TRBD2 (7 bases each). Trimming cost V 4 bases and J 1 base, with 11 bases left between them. This CDR3 is 14 amino acids long. CDR3 in amino acids: CASSSQGGSYEQYF. In DNA, the CDR3 is TGTGCCAGCAGTTCCCAGGGGGGGTCCTACGAGCAGTACTTC.

The sample holds a few counts of this clonotype. The chain recombines TRBV24-1 with TRBJ2-3; D is unclear. Germline CDR1 KGHDR, CDR2 SFDVKD. CDR3 length: 12 residues. V was trimmed by 4 bases and J by 6 bases, leaving 7 bases between them. The CDR3 DNA reads as TGTGCCACCAGTGACCATCACGATACGCAGTATTTT. Protein: CATSDHHDTQYF.

This clonotype was picked up a small number of times. The rearrangement uses TRBV28 and TRBJ2-3, with TRBD1 matching over 7 bases. CDR1 is MDHEN and CDR2 is SYDVKM in the germline V gene. The length of the CDR3 is 17 residues. Germline trimming cut 3 bases from V and 3 bases from J; bases unmatched to any gene: 12. The CDR3 sequence is CASSLPTGVEGTDTQYF. The CDR3 DNA sequence: TGTGCCAGCAGTTTGCCCACAGGGGTTGAGGGGACAGATACGCAGTATTTT.

The chain is built from TRBV6-1 and TRBJ2-7, with 10 bases identical to TRBD1. The CDR3 loop spans 16 amino acids. Trimming removed 6 bases from V and 1 base from J; junction bases left unmatched: 9. Germline V gene sequence: CDR1 MNHNS, CDR2 SASEGT. CDR3 in DNA: TGTGCCAGCAGCGACCCCCGGGACAGGGGATCCTACGAGCAGTACTTC. Its translation is CASSDPRDRGSYEQYF.

At least ten counts were recorded for this clonotype. CDR3 in amino acids: CASSLVQVGDTQYF. In DNA form, the CDR3 reads TGCGCCAGCAGCTTGGTACAGGTTGGAGATACGCAGTATTTT. The V call is TRBV5-1, the J call TRBJ2-3; tentatively, D is TRBD1 (5 bases). The germline CDR1 and CDR2 sequences are SGHRS and YFSETQ. Trimming shortened V by 0 bases and J by 5 bases, and 10 bases separated the two germline ends. The CDR3 spans 14 residues.

This sequence joins TRBV4-3 and TRBJ2-5; the D gene is possibly TRBD2 (5 bases). The CDR3 contains 15 residues. Trimming pared 2 bases from V and 5 bases from J, leaving 15 bases between. The germline V gene has CDR1 LGHNA and CDR2 YSLEER. The CDR3 here is CASSQSGVGMETQYF. The CDR3 DNA reads TGCGCCAGCAGCCAATCCGGGGTGGGGATGGAGACCCAGTACTTC.

The chain carries TRBV6-2 or TRBV6-3 and TRBJ2-7; 8 bases match TRBD2. With V trimmed by 4 bases and J by 4 bases, 12 bases remained unmatched. The CDR3 runs 16 residues. From germline, CDR1 is MNHEY and CDR2 SVGEGT. The CDR3 here is CASSSTVRGGSYEQYF. The CDR3 DNA is TGTGCCAGCAGTTCGACGGTACGCGGGGGGAGTTACGAGCAGTACTTC.

This clonotype was counted many times. J is TRBJ2-3 and V is TRBV7-9; TRBD2 might be the D (5 bases). Germline V gene data show CDR1 as SEHNR and CDR2 as FQNEAQ (reference sequence). This CDR3 has 14 residues. V lost 0 bases to trimming and J lost 6 bases, with 10 bases between them. The DNA of the CDR3 is TGTGCCAGCAGCTTAGCAGGGCCGGGGGATACGCAGTATTTT. Protein product: CASSLAGPGDTQYF. The entire variable domain, with the rest obtained from reference TRBV7-9 and TRBJ2-3, is as follows: DTGVSQNPRHKITKRGQNVTFRCDPISEHNRLYWYRQTLGQGPEFLTYFQNEAQLEKSRLLSDRFSAERPKGSFSTLEIQRTEQGDSAMYLCASSLAGPGDTQYFGPGTRLTVL.

The chain recombines TRBV5-6 with TRBJ2-2; D not certain. Germline CDR1 and CDR2: SGHDT and YYEEEE. V lost 1 base, J lost 0 bases, and 10 bases lay in between. The CDR3 has 16 amino acids. CDR3 residues: CASSLPQGSNTGELFF. CDR3 nucleotides: TGTGCCAGCAGCTTGCCTCAAGGGTCGAACACCGGGGAGCTGTTTTTT.

The chain carries TRBV20-1 and TRBJ2-7; 7 nucleotides line up with TRBD2. Germline CDR1 DFQATT, CDR2 SNEGSKA (reference sequence). V shed 5 bases, J shed 2 bases, and the junction held 9 bases outside the gene matches. The CDR3 length is 14 residues. CDR3 nucleotides: TGCAGTGCTCCCCGGCCGGGGGGAACCTACGAGCAGTACTTC. Amino acid sequence: CSAPRPGGTYEQYF.

This clonotype showed up just a few times. The chain joins TRBV11-2 to TRBJ2-4, with 9 positions matching TRBD1. The V segment lost 6 bases and the J segment 5 bases; nucleotides outside the gene matches: 14. This CDR3 spans 17 amino acids. Germline-derived CDR1 and CDR2 are SGHAT and FQNNGV. CDR3 sequence (DNA): TGTGCCAGCAGTCGAATGGGGTTTTGGACAGGGGAAAACATTCAGTACTTC. Translating gives CASSRMGFWTGENIQYF.

This clonotype was seen a handful of times. The rearrangement links TRBV12-3 or TRBV12-4 to TRBJ1-4; D uncertain. The CDR3 totals 11 residues. V dropped 5 bases and J dropped 8 bases, with 6 bases sitting between them. The CDR3 is CASSGREKLFF. The DNA for the CDR3 is TGTGCCAGCAGTGGACGGGAAAAACTGTTTTTT.

This clonotype was found a few times. The chain couples TRBV18 to TRBJ2-3; 9 bases agree with TRBD1. Germline V lookup: CDR1 KGHSH, CDR2 LQKENI. Germline trimming cut 0 bases from V and 4 bases from J; bases unmatched to any gene: 8. The CDR3 loop spans 17 amino acids. The CDR3 reads CASSPPVGQGAPDTQYF. The CDR3 DNA reads TGTGCCAGCTCACCACCGGTGGGACAGGGTGCCCCAGATACGCAGTATTTT.

This clonotype was found a few times. V gene TRBV7-2 combines with J gene TRBJ2-5; D perhaps matches TRBD1 (5 bases). With 7 bases removed from V and 9 bases from J, the gap between germline ends came to 18 bases. The germline V gene encodes CDR1 SGHTA and CDR2 FQGNSA. The CDR3 spans 13 residues. CDR3 bases: TGTGCCAGCAATCAGGGTAGTCTTTTGGCCCAGTACTTC. This sequence encodes CASNQGSLLAQYF.

There are a few counts of this clonotype. V usage is TRBV6-2 or TRBV6-3 and J usage is TRBJ2-7; TRBD1 aligns across 7 bases. The V gene's germline CDR1 is MNHEY and CDR2 SVGEGT. The CDR3 totals 13 residues. Trimming at V came to 5 bases and at J to 1 base, leaving 2 bases not matched to a gene. The CDR3 reads CASSGTASYEQYF. CDR3 in DNA: TGTGCCAGCAGTGGGACAGCTTCCTACGAGCAGTACTTC.

This clonotype came up many times. The chain carries TRBV25-1 and TRBJ2-3; tentatively, D is TRBD1 or TRBD2 (6 bases each). The germline V and J ends were trimmed by 7 bases and 11 bases, with 19 bases remaining between them. There are 13 residues in the CDR3. Germline CDR1 MGHDK, CDR2 SYGVNS. The CDR3 is CASTVGGHWGQYF. The CDR3 bases are TGTGCCAGCACGGTCGGGGGACATTGGGGGCAGTATTTT.

The gene calls are TRBV7-8 and TRBJ2-2; D could derive from TRBD1 or TRBD2 (5 bases each). V was pared by 3 bases and J by 4 bases, with 15 bases between. The V gene's germline CDR1 is SGHVS and CDR2 FQNEAQ. CDR3 length equals 16 residues. The CDR3 reads CASSFPIRGFTGELFF. DNA of the CDR3: TGTGCCAGCAGCTTTCCAATCCGGGGCTTCACCGGGGAGCTGTTTTTT.

The rearrangement uses TRBV5-1 and TRBJ2-1; the D is unclear. This CDR3 has 14 amino acids. Germline CDR1 SGHRS, CDR2 YFSETQ. V was shortened by 4 bases and J by 3 bases, with 11 bases between the two germline ends. In DNA form, the CDR3 reads TGCGCCAGCAGCGCTCAGGCCAGCTACAATGAGCAGTTCTTC. Its translation: CASSAQASYNEQFF.

The V gene is TRBV6-1, the J gene TRBJ2-3; the match to TRBD2 covers 11 bases. The V and J ends lost 5 bases and 4 bases, in that order; junction bases with no gene match: 2. This CDR3 spans 14 amino acids. CDR1 is MNHNS and CDR2 is SASEGT in the germline V gene. The DNA for the CDR3 is TGTGCCAGCAGTCCACTAGCGGGAGCAGATACGCAGTATTTT. Translating it yields CASSPLAGADTQYF.

The rearrangement links TRBV15 to TRBJ2-2, with 7 bases matching TRBD1. The V gene end was trimmed by 8 bases and the J gene end by 4 bases; junction bases not matched to a gene: 4. There are 13 residues in the CDR3. Germline V gene data show CDR1 as LNHNV and CDR2 as YYDKDF (reference sequence). The CDR3 spells CATADRATGELFF. In DNA form, the CDR3 reads TGTGCCACCGCAGACAGGGCCACCGGGGAGCTGTTTTTT.

The V call is TRBV20-1, the J call TRBJ1-3; 12 bases match TRBD1. V was clipped by 4 bases and J by 1 base; unmatched bases: 5. The CDR3 extends over 16 amino acids. From germline, CDR1 is DFQATT and CDR2 SNEGSKA (reference sequence). This CDR3 reads CSANPGQGASGNTIYF. The CDR3 DNA sequence: TGCAGTGCTAATCCGGGACAGGGGGCATCTGGAAACACCATATATTTT.

This CDR3 is CASSFGGDSYSPLHF. CDR3 coding DNA: TGTGCCAGCAGCTTTGGGGGGGACAGTTATTCACCCCTCCACTTT. The chain combines TRBV5-5 with TRBJ1-6; 7 nucleotides align to TRBD1. Looked up from germline, CDR1 is SGHKS and CDR2 is YYEKEE (reference sequence). After removal of 2 bases from V and 8 bases from J, the junction contained 7 bases not matched to a gene. There are 15 residues in the CDR3.

This chain connects TRBV7-2 to TRBJ2-3; TRBD2 matches 10 bases. The junction had 7 bases not matched to a gene; V was cut back by 5 bases and J by 2 bases. Germline V gives CDR1 SGHTA, CDR2 FQGNSA. The CDR3 has 16 residues. DNA for the CDR3: TGTGCCAGCAGCCCTAGCGGGAGCTGGTCCACAGATACGCAGTATTTT. The encoded protein is CASSPSGSWSTDTQYF.

The chain is built from TRBV2 and TRBJ2-3; 14 bases fit TRBD2. This CDR3 comprises 17 residues. The trim removed 8 bases at V and 4 bases at J, leaving 11 bases unmatched. Per the germline V gene, CDR1 is SNHLY and CDR2 is FYNNEI. CDR3: CASRFRGLAGGADTQYF. The DNA of the CDR3 is TGTGCCAGCCGATTCCGAGGACTAGCGGGAGGCGCAGATACGCAGTATTTT.

This clonotype came up many times. This rearrangement joins TRBV2 to TRBJ1-1; D gene uncertain. In germline, CDR1 is SNHLY, CDR2 FYNNEI. V was cut by 6 bases and J by 3 bases, with 8 bases left in between. The CDR3 has 12 residues. For the CDR3, the DNA is TGTGCCAGCAGCCACCGAGACACTGAAGCTTTCTTT. Translating gives CASSHRDTEAFF. Variable domain in full (rest from reference TRBV2 and TRBJ1-1): EPEVTQTPSHQVTQMGQEVILRCVPISNHLYFYWYRQILGQKVEFLVSFYNNEISEKSEIFDDQFSVERPDGSNFTLKIRSTKLEDSAMYFCASSHRDTEAFFGQGTRLTVV.

This clonotype has more than one count but fewer than ten. The gene calls are TRBV15 and TRBJ1-6; the match to TRBD1 covers 8 bases. With V trimmed by 6 bases and J by 5 bases, 6 bases remained unmatched. There are 15 residues in the CDR3. CDR1 LNHNV and CDR2 YYDKDF come from the germline V gene (reference sequence). Here the CDR3 reads CATRRGTGNNSPLHF. In nucleotides, the CDR3 is TGTGCCACCAGGCGGGGGACAGGCAATAATTCACCCCTCCACTTT.

The V call is TRBV27, the J call TRBJ2-7; D not certain. Germline CDR1 is MNHEY and CDR2 is SMNVEV (reference sequence). There are 13 residues in the CDR3. V lost 1 base and J 1 base, leaving 5 bases between the germline ends. CDR3 in amino acids: CASSLWRSYEQYF. CDR3 nucleotides: TGTGCCAGCAGTTTATGGCGGTCCTACGAGCAGTACTTC.

V gene TRBV4-3 combines with J gene TRBJ1-4; D possibly corresponds to TRBD1 (5 bases). V was cut by 1 base and J by 8 bases, with 17 bases left in between. The CDR3 has 16 residues. The germline V gene has CDR1 LGHNA and CDR2 YSLEER. This CDR3 reads CASSQGSGQGSEKLFF. CDR3 sequence (DNA): TGCGCCAGCAGCCAAGGTTCGGGGCAGGGTAGCGAAAAACTGTTTTTT.